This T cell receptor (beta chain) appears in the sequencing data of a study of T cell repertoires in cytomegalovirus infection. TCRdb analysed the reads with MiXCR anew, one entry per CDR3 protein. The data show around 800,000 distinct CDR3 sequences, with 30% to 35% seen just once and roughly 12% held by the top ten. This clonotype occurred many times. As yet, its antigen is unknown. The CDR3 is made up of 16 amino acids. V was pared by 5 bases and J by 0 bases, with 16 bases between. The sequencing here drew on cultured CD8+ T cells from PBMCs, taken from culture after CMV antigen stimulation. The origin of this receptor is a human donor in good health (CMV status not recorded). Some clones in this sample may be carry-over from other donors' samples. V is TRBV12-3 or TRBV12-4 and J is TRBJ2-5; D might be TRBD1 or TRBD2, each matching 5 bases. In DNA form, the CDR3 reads TGTGCCAGCAGTAACCGGGACGTACTGTACCAAGAGACCCAGTACTTC. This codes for CASSNRDVLYQETQYF.